Listed here are 21 T cell receptor beta chains from one sample, sequenced in a study of identifying expanded T cells in peripheral blood. Sequencing was performed with immunoSEQ multiplex PCR; in TCRdb, only in-frame clones are kept and a portion is missing. This table has under 120,000 clones, 75% to 90% appearing once. Sequenced: blood. The source is a person between 18 and 75 years old in good health.

The chain couples TRBV19 to TRBJ1-5; weak D call: TRBD1 (5 bases). Germline-derived CDR1 and CDR2 are LNHDA and SQIVND (reference sequence). Trimming shortened V by 2 bases and J by 7 bases, and 12 bases separated the two germline ends. The CDR3 has 14 residues. Written as DNA, the CDR3 is TGTGCCAGTAGTATAATGATGAGGGGCCAGCCCCAGCATTTT. This sequence encodes CASSIMMRGQPQHF.

The rearrangement joins TRBV7-8 to TRBJ1-5, with D unresolved. In germline, CDR1 is SGHVS, CDR2 FQNEAQ. V was trimmed by 1 base and J by 6 bases, leaving 16 bases between them. CDR3 size: 16 residues. The CDR3 is CASSLGFAALGQPQHF. The CDR3 region has the DNA TGTGCCAGCAGCTTAGGTTTTGCGGCTTTGGGTCAGCCCCAGCATTTT.

The chain links TRBV6-5 to TRBJ2-1; D perhaps matches TRBD2 (7 bases). The V and J ends lost 0 bases and 4 bases respectively, with 13 bases between them. Germline V CDR1 and CDR2: MNHEY, SVGAGI. This CDR3 region has 16 residues. The CDR3 coding sequence is TGTGCCAGCAGTTACTCGTGGCGGGGGCGGTACAATGAGCAGTTCTTC. Translation gives CASSYSWRGRYNEQFF.

The V and J genes are TRBV4-1 and TRBJ2-2, with no clear D. The CDR3 length is 15 residues. Germline V gives CDR1 MGHRA, CDR2 YSYEKL. Trimming took 0 bases from V and 1 from J, leaving 6 bases between them. CDR3 in amino acids: CASSQDPGNTGELFF. DNA for the CDR3: TGCGCCAGCAGCCAAGATCCAGGGAACACCGGGGAGCTGTTTTTT.

This chain links TRBV10-3 with TRBJ2-3; no clear D. Germline assignment: CDR1 ENHRY and CDR2 SYGVKD. There are 14 residues in the CDR3. V was pared by 3 bases and J by 4 bases, with 11 bases between. CDR3 region: CAISDSRASDTQYF. CDR3 nucleotide sequence: TGTGCCATCAGTGACAGCAGAGCCTCAGATACGCAGTATTTT.

This chain connects TRBV2 to TRBJ1-6; D gene uncertain. CDR3 size: 16 residues. CDR1 and CDR2 from the germline V gene are SNHLY and FYNNEI. The germline V and J ends were trimmed by 10 bases and 0 bases, with 16 bases remaining between them. CDR3 DNA: TGTGCCACCTCGGACCACCTGAGCTCCTATAATTCACCCCTCCACTTT. Translating gives CATSDHLSSYNSPLHF.

The chain combines TRBV28 with TRBJ2-1, with 8 bases matching TRBD1. CDR1 is MDHEN, CDR2 SYDVKM, per germline. Trimming removed 2 bases from V and 3 bases from J; junction bases left unmatched: 6. The CDR3 has 16 residues. This CDR3 reads CASSLQGASIYNEQFF. The DNA for the CDR3 is TGTGCCAGCAGTTTACAGGGGGCGTCTATCTACAATGAGCAGTTCTTC.

J is TRBJ1-1 and V is TRBV6-5; D uncertain. The germline gives CDR1 MNHEY, CDR2 SVGAGI. Trimming took off 6 bases at V and 9 bases at J, with 11 bases between the two ends. The CDR3 consists of 11 residues. CDR3 sequence: CASSPWEKAFF. In nucleotides, the CDR3 is TGTGCCAGCAGCCCCTGGGAGAAAGCTTTCTTT.

This rearrangement joins TRBV5-4 to TRBJ2-7; 8 bases are a match to TRBD1. The length of the CDR3 is 12 residues. The germline CDR1 and CDR2 sequences are SGHNT and YYREEE (reference sequence). J lost 9 bases, V lost 2 bases, and 4 bases had no gene match. CDR3 nucleotides: TGTGCCAGCAGCTTAACGGGGACAGGGCAGTACTTC. Translating it yields CASSLTGTGQYF.

This clone came up once. The chain couples TRBV5-1 to TRBJ2-5; no definite D call. The length of the CDR3 is 13 residues. In germline, CDR1 is SGHRS, CDR2 YFSETQ. V dropped 3 bases and J dropped 5 bases, with 11 bases sitting between them. The CDR3 DNA sequence: TGCGCCAGCAGCTGGGAACTGAAGGAGACCCAGTACTTC. This encodes CASSWELKETQYF. Drawing the rest from reference TRBV5-1 and TRBJ2-5, the complete variable domain is KAGVTQTPRYLIKTRGQQVTLSCSPISGHRSVSWYQQTPGQGLQFLFEYFSETQRNKGNFPGRFSGRQFSNSRSEMNVSTLELGDSALYLCASSWELKETQYFGPGTRLLVL.

The V gene is TRBV4-1, the J gene TRBJ1-5; 7 nucleotides line up with TRBD1. Germline CDR1 and CDR2: MGHRA and YSYEKL. V lost 3 bases to trimming and J lost 1 base; unmatched junction nucleotides: 3. The CDR3 runs to 15 residues. CDR3 bases: TGCGCCAGCAGCCAGACAGGGTCGAGCAATCAGCCCCAGCATTTT. Its translation: CASSQTGSSNQPQHF.

V usage is TRBV11-1 and J usage is TRBJ1-1, with D hard to call. This CDR3 is 11 amino acids long. Between the trimmed V and J ends, which lost 6 bases and 10 bases, there was a span of 12 bases. Germline CDR1 and CDR2: SGHAT and FQDESV (reference sequence). For the CDR3, the DNA is TGTGCCAGCAGGGACTCTCACGGAGCTTTCTTT. Amino acids: CASRDSHGAFF.

A single count supports this clone. The V gene is TRBV5-1, the J gene TRBJ2-7; 8 bases are a match to TRBD1. V gave up 3 bases and J gave up 3 bases; unmatched junction bases: 8. CDR1 SGHRS and CDR2 YFSETQ come from the germline V gene. This CDR3 has 15 residues. Here the CDR3 reads CASSSPGQGVYEQYF. CDR3 DNA sequence: TGCGCCAGCAGCTCACCCGGACAGGGAGTCTACGAGCAGTACTTC.

The V and J genes are TRBV15 and TRBJ1-2; no definite D call. Germline-derived CDR1 and CDR2 are LNHNV and YYDKDF (reference sequence). There are 13 residues in the CDR3. V lost 6 bases and J lost 2, with 10 bases in between. CDR3 loop: CATSLSHNYGYTF. In nucleotides, the CDR3 is TGTGCCACCAGTCTTTCCCACAACTATGGCTACACCTTC.

The chain is built from TRBV28 and TRBJ2-7; D remains unclear. V was pared by 4 bases and J by 6 bases, with 19 bases between. The CDR3 spans 15 residues. Germline V gene data show CDR1 as MDHEN and CDR2 as SYDVKM. CDR3 in amino acids: CASSWGASNYVEQYF. The CDR3 bases are TGTGCCAGCAGTTGGGGTGCAAGCAACTACGTCGAGCAGTACTTC.

The gene calls are TRBV5-8 and TRBJ1-2; unclear D gene. Trimming pared 3 bases from V and 4 bases from J, leaving 16 bases between. CDR1 is SGHTS, CDR2 YDEGEE, per germline. CDR3 length equals 15 residues. Here the CDR3 reads CASSSHDGEIYGYTF. In nucleotides, the CDR3 is TGTGCCAGCAGCTCACACGACGGGGAAATCTATGGCTACACCTTC.

This rearrangement joins TRBV6-5 to TRBJ2-7; TRBD2 matches at 7 bases. V was clipped by 2 bases and J by 1 base; unmatched bases: 5. The CDR3 consists of 15 residues. Germline V gene lookup returns CDR1 MNHEY and CDR2 SVGAGI. CDR3 sequence (DNA): TGTGCCAGCAGTTACGCGTGGGGGGGGTCCTACGAGCAGTACTTC. Encoded protein: CASSYAWGGSYEQYF.

This clone showed up just once. The chain links TRBV7-2 to TRBJ1-1; unclear D gene. V was pared by 4 bases and J by 11 bases, with 20 bases between. The CDR3 totals 14 residues. Germline V lookup: CDR1 SGHTA, CDR2 FQGNSA. DNA for the CDR3: TGTGCCAGCAGCTCCCGAAACCTGACTAGGTGGGCTTTCTTT. Translated, it gives CASSSRNLTRWAFF.

CDR3 sequence reads: CASSPFGQEELFF. Written as DNA, the CDR3 is TGCGCCAGCAGCCCCTTCGGGCAAGAGGAGCTGTTTTTT. The V gene is TRBV5-1, the J gene TRBJ2-2; D remains ambiguous. This CDR3 comprises 13 residues. The germline V gene encodes CDR1 SGHRS and CDR2 YFSETQ. Between the trimmed V and J ends, which lost 4 bases and 10 bases, there was a span of 14 bases.

The chain links TRBV4-2 to TRBJ1-1; D gene unclear. This CDR3 is 15 amino acids long. Between the trimmed V and J ends, which lost 0 bases and 0 bases, there was a span of 8 bases. Germline V lookup: CDR1 LGHNA, CDR2 YNFKEQ. The CDR3 sequence: CASSQDGQMNTEAFF. The CDR3 nucleotides read TGTGCCAGCAGCCAAGACGGGCAGATGAACACTGAAGCTTTCTTT.

V gene TRBV18 combines with J gene TRBJ1-4; 10 bases map to TRBD1. CDR1 is KGHSH, CDR2 LQKENI, per germline. The CDR3 length is 16 residues. Trimming cost V 2 bases and J 3 bases; bases outside gene matches: 3. CDR3 amino acids: CASSPWDRGANEKLFF. The CDR3 bases are TGTGCCAGCTCACCATGGGACAGGGGAGCTAATGAAAAACTGTTTTTT.